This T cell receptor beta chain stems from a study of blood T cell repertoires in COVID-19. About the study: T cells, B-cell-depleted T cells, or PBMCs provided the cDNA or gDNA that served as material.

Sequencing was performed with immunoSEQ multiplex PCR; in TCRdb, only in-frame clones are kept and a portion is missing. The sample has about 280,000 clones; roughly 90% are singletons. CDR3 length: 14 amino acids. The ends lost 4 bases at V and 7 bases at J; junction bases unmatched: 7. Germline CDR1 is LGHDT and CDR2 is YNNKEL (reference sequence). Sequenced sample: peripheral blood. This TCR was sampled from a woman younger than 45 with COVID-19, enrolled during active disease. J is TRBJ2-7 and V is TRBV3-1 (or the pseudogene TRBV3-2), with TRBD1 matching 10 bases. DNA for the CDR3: TGTGCCAGCAGCCCGAAAAGGACAGGGGGAGAGCAGTACTTC. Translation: CASSPKRTGGEQYF.